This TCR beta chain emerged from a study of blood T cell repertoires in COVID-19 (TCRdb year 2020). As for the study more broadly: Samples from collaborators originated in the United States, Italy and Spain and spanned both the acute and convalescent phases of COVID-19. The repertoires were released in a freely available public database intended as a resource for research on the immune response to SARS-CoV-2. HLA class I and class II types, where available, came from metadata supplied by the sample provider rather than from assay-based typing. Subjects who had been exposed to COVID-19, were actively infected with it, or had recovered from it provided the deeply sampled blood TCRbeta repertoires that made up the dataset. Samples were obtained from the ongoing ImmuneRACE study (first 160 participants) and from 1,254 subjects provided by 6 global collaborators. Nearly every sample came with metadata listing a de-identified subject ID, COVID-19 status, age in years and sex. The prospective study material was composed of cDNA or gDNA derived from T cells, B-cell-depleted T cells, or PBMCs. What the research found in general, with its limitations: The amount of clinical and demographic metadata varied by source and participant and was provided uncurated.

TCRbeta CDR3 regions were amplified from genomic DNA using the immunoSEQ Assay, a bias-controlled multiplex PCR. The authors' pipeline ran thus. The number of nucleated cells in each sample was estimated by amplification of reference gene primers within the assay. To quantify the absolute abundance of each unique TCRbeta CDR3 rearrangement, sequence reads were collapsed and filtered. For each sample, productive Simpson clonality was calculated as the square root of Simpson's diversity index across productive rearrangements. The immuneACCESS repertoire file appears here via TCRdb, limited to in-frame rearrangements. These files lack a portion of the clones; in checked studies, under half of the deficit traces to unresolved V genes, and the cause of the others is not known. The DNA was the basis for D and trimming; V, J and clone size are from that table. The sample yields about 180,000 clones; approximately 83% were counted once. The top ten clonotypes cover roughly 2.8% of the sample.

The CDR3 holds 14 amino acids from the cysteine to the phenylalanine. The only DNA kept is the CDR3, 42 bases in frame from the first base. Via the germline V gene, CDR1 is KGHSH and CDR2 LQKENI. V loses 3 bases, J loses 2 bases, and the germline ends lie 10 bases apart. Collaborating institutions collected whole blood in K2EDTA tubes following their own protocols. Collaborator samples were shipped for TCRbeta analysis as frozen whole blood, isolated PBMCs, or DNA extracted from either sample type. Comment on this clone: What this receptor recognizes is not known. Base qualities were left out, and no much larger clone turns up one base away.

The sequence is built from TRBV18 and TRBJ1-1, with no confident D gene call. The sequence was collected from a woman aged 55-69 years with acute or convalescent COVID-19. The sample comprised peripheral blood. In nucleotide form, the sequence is TGTGCCAGCTCACCCCGGACGGGAAACACTGAAGCTTTCTTT. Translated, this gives CASSPRTGNTEAFF.